These 3 T cell receptor beta chains originate from one sample sequenced in a study of T cells in localized non-small cell lung cancer. Method: immunoSEQ multiplex PCR; TCRdb's copy keeps in-frame clones and lacks some. Here the sample spans some 940 clones, 15% to 20% being singletons. The sequenced sample was normal lung tissue next to the tumor, obtained before any cancer treatment. These receptors were obtained from a woman aged 40-70 years with stage II lung adenocarcinoma.

This clone came up a few times. The rearrangement uses TRBV18 and TRBJ1-1, with 7 bases that match TRBD1. This CDR3 contains 13 residues. V dropped 6 bases and J dropped 2; count of bases not matched to a gene: 3. Germline V gives CDR1 KGHSH, CDR2 LQKENI. DNA for the CDR3: TGTGCCAGCTCCGGACAGGCTAACACTGAAGCTTTCTTT. Protein product: CASSGQANTEAFF.

The J gene is TRBJ2-7, the V gene TRBV28; D perhaps matches TRBD1 (5 bases). This CDR3 has 15 residues. V dropped 2 bases and J dropped 4 bases, with 15 bases sitting between them. The germline V gene encodes CDR1 MDHEN and CDR2 SYDVKM. This CDR3 reads CASSLPLGPRYEQYF. CDR3 coding DNA: TGTGCCAGCAGTTTACCCCTGGGGCCCCGGTACGAGCAGTACTTC.

By sample share, this clone is hyperexpanded. A read error may account for a junction end that differs from germline. The CDR3: CASRTSAPPMGF. The CDR3 nucleotides read TGTGCCAGCAGGACGTCGGCTCCGCCCATGGGCTTT. V is TRBV28 and J is TRBJ1-1; D ambiguous. The CDR3 spans 12 residues. CDR1 MDHEN and CDR2 SYDVKM come from the germline V gene.